The rows below give T cell receptor beta chains drawn from one sample of a study of cytomegalovirus exposure and HLA in healthy donors. Clones were sequenced by immunoSEQ multiplex PCR, and TCRdb holds only the in-frame ones, with some missing. The data hold about 180,000 clones, with roughly 85% observed a single time. The source material was PBMCs. All receptors come from a man aged 18 to 30 in good health and CMV-seropositive. Both conserved end residues are part of each CDR3. The D gene is left open where the match is weak. Not every row has a clone size; where given, it reads once, few, many or a size class.

TRBD1	once	TRBJ2-7	TRBV27	CASSLSGTGNYEQYF	TGTGCCAGCAGTTTATCGGGGACAGGGAACTACGAGCAGTACTTC
.	.	TRBJ1-4	TRBV10-3	CAISEPFQGVEEKLFF	TGTGCCATCAGTGAGCCATTCCAGGGCGTAGAAGAAAAACTGTTTTTT
.	.	TRBJ2-3	TRBV5-1	CASSFGGPPPDTQYF	TGCGCCAGCAGCTTCGGGGGGCCCCCCCCAGATACGCAGTATTTT
.	.	TRBJ1-5	TRBV30	CAWSVRESNQPQHF	TGTGCCTGGAGTGTACGGGAGAGCAATCAGCCCCAGCATTTT
TRBD2	.	TRBJ2-3	TRBV13	CASSLASGFTDTQYF	TGTGCCAGCAGCTTAGCTAGCGGATTCACAGATACGCAGTATTTT
TRBD1	once	TRBJ2-7	TRBV28	CASSFGDRSLTQQYF	TGTGCCAGCAGTTTCGGGGACAGGTCCCTTACTCAGCAGTACTTC
TRBD2	.	TRBJ2-1	TRBV27	CASTLLAGGANEQFF	TGTGCCAGCACCCTCCTAGCGGGAGGCGCGAATGAGCAGTTCTTC
.	.	TRBJ2-7	TRBV7-2	CASSSFPEKREQYF	TGTGCCAGCAGCTCATTTCCGGAAAAGCGCGAGCAGTACTTC
TRBD2	few	TRBJ2-2	TRBV4-1	CASSQLGGTSSGGELFF	TGCGCCAGCAGCCAACTGGGGGGGACTTCTAGCGGCGGGGAGCTGTTTTTT
TRBD2	.	TRBJ2-3	TRBV9	CASSVGATSADTQYF	TGTGCCAGCAGCGTAGGTGCGACTAGCGCAGATACGCAGTATTTT
TRBD2	.	TRBJ2-2	TRBV7-6	CASRPGLAGVFTGELFF	TGTGCCAGCAGACCGGGACTAGCGGGAGTTTTTACCGGGGAGCTGTTTTTT
TRBD1	.	TRBJ1-2	TRBV20-1	CSARDSYGYTF	TGCAGTGCCAGGGACAGCTATGGCTACACCTTC
TRBD1	once	TRBJ2-1	TRBV11-3	CASSSPRTGGNEQFF	TGTGCCAGCAGCTCCCCGAGGACAGGGGGCAATGAGCAGTTCTTC
.	.	TRBJ1-1	TRBV6-4	CASSVFKNTEAFF	TGTGCCAGCAGTGTTTTCAAGAACACTGAAGCTTTCTTT
.	.	TRBJ2-2	TRBV30	CAWAQTNTGELFF	TGTGCCTGGGCTCAAACAAACACCGGGGAGCTGTTTTTT
.	once	TRBJ1-2	TRBV30	CASTPGHNNYGYTF	TGTGCCTCCACACCGGGACACAATAACTATGGCTACACCTTC
TRBD2	.	TRBJ2-5	TRBV13	CASSLTSGGVPSTQYF	TGTGCCAGCAGCTTGACTAGCGGGGGGGTTCCGTCGACCCAGTACTTC
TRBD1	.	TRBJ2-7	TRBV18	CASSDRSSYEQYF	TGTGCCAGCTCGGACAGGAGCTCCTACGAGCAGTACTTC
.	.	TRBJ2-6	TRBV18	CASSPLRGAGANVLTF	TGTGCCAGCTCACCACTAAGAGGCGCTGGGGCCAACGTCCTGACTTTC